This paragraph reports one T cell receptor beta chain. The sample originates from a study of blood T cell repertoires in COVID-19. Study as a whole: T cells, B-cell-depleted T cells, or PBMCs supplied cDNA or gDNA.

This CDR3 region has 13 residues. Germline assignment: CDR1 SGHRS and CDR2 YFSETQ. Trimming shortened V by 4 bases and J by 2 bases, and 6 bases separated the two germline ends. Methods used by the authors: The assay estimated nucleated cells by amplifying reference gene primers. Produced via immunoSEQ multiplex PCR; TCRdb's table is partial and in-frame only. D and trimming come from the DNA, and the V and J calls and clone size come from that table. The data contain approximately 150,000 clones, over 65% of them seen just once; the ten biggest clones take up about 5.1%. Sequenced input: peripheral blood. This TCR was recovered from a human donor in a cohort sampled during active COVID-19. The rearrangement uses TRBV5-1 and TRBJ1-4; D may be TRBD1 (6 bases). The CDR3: CASSGGTNEKLFF. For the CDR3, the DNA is TGCGCCAGCAGCGGGGGCACTAATGAAAAACTGTTTTTT.